A selection of T cell receptor beta chains follows, all from one sample in a study of PD-1 blockade in classical Hodgkin lymphoma. Data came from immunoSEQ multiplex PCR; TCRdb stores just in-frame clones and leaves some out. The data hold about 27,000 clones, with 78% observed a single time. The sample was peripheral blood mononuclear cells (PBMCs), taken before the second cycle of nivolumab. These receptors originate from a human donor with classical Hodgkin lymphoma. The CDR3 runs from the conserved cysteine through the conserved F or W.

v_gene	j_gene	CDR3aa
TRBV5-4	TRBJ2-7	CASSLAAGTRSYEQYF
TRBV7-9	TRBJ1-1	CASSYGTEAFF
TRBV18	TRBJ1-1	CASSLGQGNTEAFF
TRBV7-2	TRBJ1-4	CASSQLGQVSEKLFF
TRBV15	TRBJ1-2	CATSIGANYGYTF
TRBV5-3	TRBJ1-5	CAPPPPPGQDNQPQHF
TRBV6-4	TRBJ2-1	CASSPTGQSYNEQFF
TRBV2	TRBJ2-1	CASSYSNEQFF
TRBV11-3	TRBJ2-5	CASSLAGGPGETQYF
TRBV11-3	TRBJ1-6	CASSRDSDVGRPLHF
TRBV28	TRBJ2-3	CASSLVEGAESDTQYF
TRBV2	TRBJ1-4	CASSEASAAGYEKLFF
TRBV25-1	TRBJ2-5	CASSEGTNQETQYF
TRBV9	TRBJ2-5	CASSPTGNGETQYF
TRBV5-4	TRBJ2-2	CASSFHPVQNTGELFF
TRBV2	TRBJ2-2	CASSPDTANTGELFF
TRBV6-4	TRBJ1-2	CASSEAPGQPSGGYTF
TRBV2	TRBJ2-4	CASQPGGVAKNIQYF
TRBV14	TRBJ1-2	CASSLGYSREEDGYTF
TRBV14	TRBJ1-1	CASNVHRDTEAFF
TRBV7-8	TRBJ2-3	CASSLIGGGGGTDTQYF
TRBV5-5	TRBJ2-5	CASSPSARETQYF
TRBV5-8	TRBJ1-5	CASSFQGYSNQPQHF
TRBV10-3	TRBJ2-2	CAITEGRNTGELFF
TRBV9	TRBJ2-3	CASSGQEGSTDTQYF
TRBV7-9	TRBJ2-2	CASSQQTGVNTGELFF
TRBV5-1	TRBJ2-1	CASSLAARGYNEQFF
TRBV7-2	TRBJ1-5	CASARQMNQPQHF
TRBV11-2	TRBJ1-2	CASSSLDPFWGGYTF
TRBV5-4	TRBJ2-2	CASSLAGNAGTGELFF
TRBV4-2	TRBJ1-1	CASSRDRVMNTEAFF
TRBV7-6	TRBJ1-1	CASSSQGNTEAFF
TRBV12-2	TRBJ1-1	CASRLATGTGVLRAFF
TRBV15	TRBJ1-1	CATSRDYGRVSTEAFF
TRBV7-2	TRBJ1-1	CASSPQGGTEAFF
TRBV18	TRBJ2-1	CASSSSEGQEQFF
TRBV28	TRBJ2-3	CASRTSGSDTQYF
TRBV6-1	TRBJ2-6	CASSLSSGANVLTF
TRBV4-3	TRBJ1-3	CASSQVGGNTIYF
TRBV6-5	TRBJ1-5	CASSYSIGGEGGPQHF
TRBV7-2	TRBJ2-1	CASSWDSPRNEQFF
TRBV11-3	TRBJ2-3	CASSSAGTSTDTQYF
TRBV6-1	TRBJ2-5	CASTPFQETQYF
TRBV11-3	TRBJ2-3	CASSLGGKARERSDTQYF
TRBV6-5	TRBJ2-7	CASSYHRGAYEQYF
TRBV7-2	TRBJ1-2	CASSSTFGTGFYGYTF
TRBV19	TRBJ2-3	CASSAGQGTSGTDTQYF
TRBV4-2	TRBJ2-2	CASSPLGGTGELFF
TRBV27	TRBJ1-6	CASSSTAGIGGLPLHF
TRBV11-3	TRBJ2-1	CASSISSQGSEQFF
TRBV7-9	TRBJ2-5	CASSPDGYQETQYF
TRBV6-1	TRBJ2-5	CASSERWGQGSTETQYF
TRBV28	TRBJ1-6	CASRPGTYSPLHF